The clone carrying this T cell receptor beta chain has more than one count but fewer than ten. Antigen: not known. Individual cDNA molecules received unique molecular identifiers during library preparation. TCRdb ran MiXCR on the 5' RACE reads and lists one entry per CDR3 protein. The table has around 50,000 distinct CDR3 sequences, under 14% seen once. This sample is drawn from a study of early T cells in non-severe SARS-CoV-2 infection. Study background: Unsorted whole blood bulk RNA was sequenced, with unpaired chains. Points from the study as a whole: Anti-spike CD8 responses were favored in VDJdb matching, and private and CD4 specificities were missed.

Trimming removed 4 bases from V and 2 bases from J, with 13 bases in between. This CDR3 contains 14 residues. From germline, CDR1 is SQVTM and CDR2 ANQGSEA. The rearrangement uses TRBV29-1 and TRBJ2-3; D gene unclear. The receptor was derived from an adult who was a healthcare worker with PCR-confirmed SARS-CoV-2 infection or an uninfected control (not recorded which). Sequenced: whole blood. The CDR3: CSVAGSTLTDTQYF. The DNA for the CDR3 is TGCAGCGTTGCAGGTTCGACCCTCACAGATACGCAGTATTTT.